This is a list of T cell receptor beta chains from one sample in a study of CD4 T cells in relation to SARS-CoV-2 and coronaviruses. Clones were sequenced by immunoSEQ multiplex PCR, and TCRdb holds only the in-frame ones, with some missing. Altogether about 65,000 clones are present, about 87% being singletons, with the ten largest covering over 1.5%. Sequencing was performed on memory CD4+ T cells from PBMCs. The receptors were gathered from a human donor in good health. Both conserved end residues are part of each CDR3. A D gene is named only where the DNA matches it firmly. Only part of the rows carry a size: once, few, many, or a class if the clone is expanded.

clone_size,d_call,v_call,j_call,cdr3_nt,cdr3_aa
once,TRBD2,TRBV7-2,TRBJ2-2,TGTGCCAGCAGCTTGGGGGGGAGGGCGACCGGGGAGCTGTTTTTT,CASSLGGRATGELFF
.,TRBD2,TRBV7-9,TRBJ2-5,TGTGCCAGCAGCTTAGTCCTAGCGGGAGCGGATGAGACCCAGTACTTC,CASSLVLAGADETQYF
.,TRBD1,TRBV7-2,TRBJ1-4,TGTGCCAGCAGCTCACAGGGGGTCCTTAATGAAAAACTGTTTTTT,CASSSQGVLNEKLFF
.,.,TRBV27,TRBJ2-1,TGTGCCAGCGGGGGGCCGAGCTCCTACAATGAGCAGTTCTTC,CASGGPSSYNEQFF
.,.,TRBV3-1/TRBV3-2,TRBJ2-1,TGTGCCAGCAGCCAAGGGGCCGGGGGCGGGAATGAGCAGTTCTTC,CASSQGAGGGNEQFF
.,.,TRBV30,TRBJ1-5,TGTGCCTGGGGTGTGCAGGGCTACGATCAGCCCCAGCATTTT,CAWGVQGYDQPQHF
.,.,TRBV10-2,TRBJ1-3,TGCGCCAGCAGGGGGATGGGTGTCTCTGGAAACACCATATATTTT,CASRGMGVSGNTIYF
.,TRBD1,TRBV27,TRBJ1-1,TGTGCCAGCAGTTTATCGCGACCTGTTCCGGGACAGGGGGCGAGTTGGAGCACTGAAGCTTTCTTT,CASSLSRPVPGQGASWSTEAFF
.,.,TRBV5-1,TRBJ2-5,TGCGCCAGCAGCTTGGCCCCTGGAAAAGAGACCCAGTACTTC,CASSLAPGKETQYF
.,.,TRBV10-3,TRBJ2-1,TGTGCCATCAGCCAAGCAGGGGAGGAGCAGTTCTTC,CAISQAGEEQFF
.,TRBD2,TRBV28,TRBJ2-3,TGTGCCAGCAGTTTAACTAGCGGGAGGCCAGATACGCAGTATTTT,CASSLTSGRPDTQYF
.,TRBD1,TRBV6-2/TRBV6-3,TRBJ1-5,TGTGCCAGCAGTTACCAGGGGGCGGCGCCTCAGCCCCAGCATTTT,CASSYQGAAPQPQHF
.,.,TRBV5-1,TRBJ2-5,TGCGCCAGCAGCTCCCAGGGGCCGGAGACCCAGTACTTC,CASSSQGPETQYF
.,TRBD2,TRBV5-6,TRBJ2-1,TGTGCCAGCAGCTTACTAGCGGGAGTTGAGCAGTTCTTC,CASSLLAGVEQFF
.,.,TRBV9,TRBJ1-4,TGTGCCAGCAGCGTGGGGATAGGAGAAAAACTGTTTTTT,CASSVGIGEKLFF
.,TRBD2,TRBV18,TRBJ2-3,TGTGCCAGCTCACCACGCTTACTAGCGGACACAGATACGCAGTATTTT,CASSPRLLADTDTQYF
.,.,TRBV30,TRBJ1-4,TGTGCCTGGAGTAAGGCGGATGAAAAACTGTTTTTT,CAWSKADEKLFF
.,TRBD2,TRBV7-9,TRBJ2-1,TGTGCCAGCAGCCCCCTGAACGGGAGGGGCCGCAACGATGAGCAGTTCTTC,CASSPLNGRGRNDEQFF
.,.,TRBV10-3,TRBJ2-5,TGTGCCATCAGTGAGTCTACACAAGAGACCCAGTACTTC,CAISESTQETQYF
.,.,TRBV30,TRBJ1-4,TGTGCCTGGAGTAAGGGGGTGGGTGAAAAACTGTTTTTT,CAWSKGVGEKLFF
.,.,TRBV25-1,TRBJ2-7,TGTGCCAGCCGAGGAAGGGAGGTTGGCGAGCAGTACTTC,CASRGREVGEQYF
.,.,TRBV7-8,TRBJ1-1,TGTGCCAGCAGCCAAGGGGCAGTAGCGACTGAAGCTTTCTTT,CASSQGAVATEAFF
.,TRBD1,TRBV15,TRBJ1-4,TGTGCCACCGGAAAGAGACAGGGGGCCGAAAAACTGTTTTTT,CATGKRQGAEKLFF
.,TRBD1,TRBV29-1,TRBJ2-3,TGCAGCGCCTACCCCGGGACAGGGGGAACAGATAGTGGAGGGGGAACAGATACGCAGTATTTT,CSAYPGTGGTDSGGGTDTQYF
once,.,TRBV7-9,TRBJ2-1,TGTGCCAGCAGCTTAGTGGAGGCGGGTAATGAGCAGTTCTTC,CASSLVEAGNEQFF
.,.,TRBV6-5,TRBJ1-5,TGTGCCAGCAGTTACCGGGGTCCCCAGCCCCAGCATTTT,CASSYRGPQPQHF
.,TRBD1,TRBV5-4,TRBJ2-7,TGTGCCAGCAGCGGACCGGGACAGGTCTCCGAGCAGTACTTC,CASSGPGQVSEQYF
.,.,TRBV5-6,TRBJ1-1,TGTGCCAGCAGCTTTACTGATTACACTGAAGCTTTCTTT,CASSFTDYTEAFF
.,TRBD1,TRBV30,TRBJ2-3,TGTGCCTTGCAAAACCGGGACAGAAACACAGATACGCAGTATTTT,CALQNRDRNTDTQYF
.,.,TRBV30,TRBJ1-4,TGTGCCTGGAGTCGCTCCGGGTCTGCTTTTGAAAAACTGTTTTTT,CAWSRSGSAFEKLFF